This TCR beta chain was captured by sequencing in a study of regulatory T cells in long-lasting Graves disease. Specified time point: persistent/refractory GD, antithyroid drugs over 5 years with positive TRAb. The TCR library was made from RNA that had been extracted from PBMCs in TRIzol. This clonotype came up many times. According to the study, TCR beta libraries were built with iRepertoire HTBI primers and CDR3-region Arm-PCR. TCRdb called the multiplex PCR reads again in MiXCR, with one record for every CDR3 protein. The table shows 300,000 or so distinct CDR3 sequences, with around a fifth occurring only once. The CDR3 is 12 amino acids. V lost 7 bases, J lost 8 bases, and 14 bases lay in between.

The gene calls are TRBV12-3 or TRBV12-4 and TRBJ1-2; tentative D call: TRBD1 (5 bases). Here the sequenced sample was peripheral blood mononuclear cells (PBMCs), taken when the disease was refractory, from a patient treated with antithyroid drugs. The receptor's source is a female donor with Graves disease. This CDR3 is CASTMGGVGYTF. The DNA for the CDR3 is TGTGCCAGCACCATGGGGGGAGTCGGCTACACCTTC.